The rows below give T cell receptor beta chains drawn from one sample of a study of blood T cells in healthy people across ages. TCRdb re-called the 5' RACE reads through MiXCR, storing one row per CDR3 protein. The table includes some 780,000 distinct CDR3 sequences, roughly 50% detected once. The sequencing sample was made of blood. The receptors here all came from a man in his forties in good health. The CDR3 runs from the conserved cysteine through the conserved F or W. The order of the fields is J gene, clone size, CDR3 length, V gene, D gene, CDR3 protein, CDR3 DNA. D genes are given only for firm matches. Size tells how often a clone was seen (once, few, many) or the class of an expanded clone, and some rows leave it out.

TRBJ2-1,NA,18,TRBV7-6,TRBD2,CASSPSPAPGGPFSEQFF,TGTGCCAGCAGCCCCTCCCCCGCGCCGGGAGGGCCTTTTAGCGAGCAGTTCTTC
TRBJ2-3,NA,15,TRBV6-5,TRBD1,CASRSGTAITDTQYF,TGTGCCAGCAGGTCCGGGACAGCAATCACAGATACGCAGTATTTT
TRBJ1-2,NA,11,TRBV20-1,NA,CSARAGDGYTF,TGCAGTGCTAGAGCGGGGGATGGCTACACCTTC
TRBJ1-5,few,15,TRBV27,NA,CASSLRGRSNQPQHF,TGTGCCAGCAGTTTGAGAGGACGGAGCAATCAGCCCCAGCATTTT
TRBJ1-2,NA,13,TRBV7-2,NA,CASSPTRTFGYTF,TGTGCCAGCAGCCCTACTAGGACATTTGGCTACACCTTC
TRBJ1-2,NA,12,TRBV20-1,NA,CSASQRRAGYTF,TGCAGTGCTAGTCAGCGCAGGGCTGGCTACACCTTC
TRBJ2-5,NA,13,TRBV20-1,NA,CSARPLHKETQYF,TGCAGTGCTAGACCACTTCACAAAGAGACCCAGTACTTC
TRBJ1-5,few,15,TRBV5-1,TRBD1,CASSLTGDRNQPQHF,TGCGCCAGCAGCTTAACAGGGGACCGCAATCAGCCCCAGCATTTT
TRBJ1-1,few,14,TRBV7-3,TRBD1,CASSWTGPNTEAFF,TGTGCCAGCAGTTGGACAGGTCCGAACACTGAAGCTTTCTTT
TRBJ2-1,NA,15,TRBV7-9,TRBD2,CVSSLGLAGNNEQFF,TGTGTCAGCAGCTTAGGGCTAGCGGGTAACAATGAGCAGTTCTTC
TRBJ2-7,NA,18,TRBV28,TRBD1,CASSETGGRRVVTYEQYF,TGTGCCAGCTCAGAGACAGGGGGAAGAAGGGTTGTTACCTACGAGCAGTACTTC
TRBJ2-7,NA,15,TRBV28,NA,CASSLEGRRAYEQYF,TGTGCCAGCAGTTTGGAGGGGCGCAGAGCCTACGAGCAGTACTTC
TRBJ2-2,NA,16,TRBV12-3/TRBV12-4,NA,CASSPDREANTGELFF,TGTGCCAGCAGCCCAGACAGAGAAGCGAACACCGGGGAGCTGTTTTTT
TRBJ2-7,NA,15,TRBV7-2,TRBD1,CASSLALDRGYEQYF,TGTGCCAGCAGCTTAGCGCTAGACAGGGGCTACGAGCAGTACTTC
TRBJ2-3,NA,16,TRBV11-2,NA,CASSLGYSTSTDTQYF,TGTGCCAGCAGCTTAGGATACAGCACAAGCACAGATACGCAGTATTTT
TRBJ2-1,NA,13,TRBV15,NA,CATTGTGYNEQFF,TGTGCCACCACGGGGACTGGATACAATGAGCAGTTCTTC
TRBJ1-5,few,14,TRBV20-1,NA,CSARSGTNNQPQHF,TGCAGTGCTAGATCGGGGACAAATAATCAGCCCCAGCATTTT
TRBJ2-1,few,14,TRBV7-8,TRBD1,CASSLGTGGHEQFF,TGTGCCAGCAGCTTAGGGACAGGAGGTCATGAGCAGTTCTTC
TRBJ2-3,many,16,TRBV20-1,TRBD2,CSARDGTSGPGDTQYF,TGCAGTGCTAGAGACGGGACTAGCGGGCCCGGAGATACGCAGTATTTT
TRBJ2-3,NA,16,TRBV12-3/TRBV12-4,NA,CASSLLAEPSTDTQYF,TGTGCCAGCAGTTTGCTAGCAGAACCTAGCACAGATACGCAGTATTTT
TRBJ1-1,NA,16,TRBV5-1,TRBD1,CASSLNSGTGAYEAFF,TGCGCCAGCAGCTTGAATTCCGGGACAGGGGCGTATGAAGCTTTCTTT
TRBJ2-5,NA,17,TRBV25-1,TRBD2,CASSESAGLGVGETQYF,TGTGCCAGCAGTGAATCGGCGGGACTAGGGGTCGGAGAGACCCAGTACTTC
TRBJ1-3,NA,13,TRBV9,NA,CASSAGPGNTIYF,TGTGCCAGCAGCGCCGGACCGGGGAACACCATATATTTT
TRBJ2-7,NA,15,TRBV11-2,NA,CASSLMVIGSYEQYF,TGTGCCAGCAGCTTAATGGTAATCGGGTCCTACGAGCAGTACTTC
TRBJ2-7,NA,15,TRBV21-1,NA,CASSSLSGRRFEQYF,TGTGCCAGCAGCAGCCTTAGCGGGAGGAGGTTCGAGCAGTACTTC
TRBJ2-1,NA,14,TRBV5-1,NA,CASSHRLSYNEQFF,TGCGCCAGCAGCCATAGGCTCTCCTACAATGAGCAGTTCTTC
TRBJ2-5,NA,14,TRBV5-1,NA,CASSLVGYEETQYF,TGCGCCAGCAGCTTGGTCGGGTACGAAGAGACCCAGTACTTC
TRBJ2-2,NA,16,TRBV5-5,NA,CASSLGSGLNTGELFF,TGTGCCAGCAGCTTGGGGTCAGGGCTGAACACCGGGGAGCTGTTTTTT
TRBJ2-5,NA,12,TRBV6-1,NA,CASSEDWKTQYF,TGTGCCAGCAGTGAAGATTGGAAGACCCAGTACTTC
TRBJ2-7,NA,14,TRBV7-2,NA,CASSSPRTTYEQYF,TGTGCCAGCAGCTCCCCCCGTACCACCTACGAGCAGTACTTC
TRBJ2-5,NA,12,TRBV20-1,NA,CSATPGLETQYF,TGCAGTGCTACCCCGGGTTTAGAGACCCAGTACTTC
TRBJ2-1,NA,17,TRBV2,NA,CASSEYQRALLYNEQFF,TGTGCCAGCAGTGAATATCAACGGGCCTTACTTTACAATGAGCAGTTCTTC
TRBJ2-1,few,16,TRBV9,TRBD1,CASSETGGSSYNEQFF,TGTGCCAGCAGTGAAACAGGGGGCAGCTCCTACAATGAGCAGTTCTTC
TRBJ2-7,few,14,TRBV7-9,TRBD1,CASSPGQVQYEQYF,TGTGCCAGCAGCCCGGGACAGGTTCAGTACGAGCAGTACTTC
TRBJ2-7,few,15,TRBV14,NA,CASSLGTSYVYEQYF,TGTGCCAGCAGCCTAGGGACCTCTTATGTCTACGAGCAGTACTTC
TRBJ1-3,NA,15,TRBV28,NA,CASSLQGPSGNTIYF,TGTGCCAGCAGTTTGCAGGGGCCCTCTGGAAACACCATATATTTT
TRBJ2-3,NA,13,TRBV12-3/TRBV12-4,NA,CASSRGDTDMQYF,TGTGCCAGCAGCCGGGGGGACACAGATATGCAGTATTTT
TRBJ1-2,NA,14,TRBV4-2,NA,CASSPEGSNYGYTF,TGTGCCAGCAGCCCTGAGGGGTCCAACTATGGCTACACCTTC
TRBJ1-5,NA,15,TRBV12-3/TRBV12-4,TRBD1,CASSPPGQGNQPQHF,TGTGCCAGCAGTCCTCCAGGACAGGGGAATCAGCCCCAGCATTTT
TRBJ2-7,NA,16,TRBV7-2,TRBD2,CASSSQQLAGTGEQYF,TGTGCCAGCAGTTCTCAACAACTAGCGGGCACGGGTGAGCAGTACTTC
TRBJ2-7,NA,16,TRBV10-3,TRBD1,CAIRKAGQDISYEQYF,TGTGCCATCAGGAAAGCCGGACAGGACATCTCCTACGAGCAGTACTTC
TRBJ2-5,NA,16,TRBV7-2,TRBD2,CASSQPTSGSSHEQYF,TGTGCCAGCAGCCAACCTACTAGCGGGAGTTCCCATGAGCAGTACTTC
TRBJ2-7,few,15,TRBV6-5,TRBD1,CASSYPGGSSYEQYF,TGTGCCAGCAGTTACCCAGGGGGTAGCTCCTACGAGCAGTACTTC
TRBJ1-2,NA,18,TRBV20-1,TRBD1,CSASRTRGPGLANYGYTF,TGCAGTGCTAGTCGTACTAGGGGGCCCGGATTAGCTAACTATGGCTACACCTTC
TRBJ2-1,once,15,TRBV12-5,TRBD2,CASGLTSGRADEQFF,TGTGCTAGTGGTTTGACTAGCGGGAGGGCGGATGAGCAGTTCTTC
TRBJ1-1,NA,12,TRBV25-1,NA,CASSEGGTEAFF,TGTGCCAGCAGTGAAGGGGGGACTGAAGCTTTCTTT
TRBJ1-1,NA,13,TRBV7-8,NA,CASSPNMNTEAFF,TGTGCCAGCAGCCCAAACATGAACACTGAAGCTTTCTTT
TRBJ2-1,NA,15,TRBV7-8,NA,CASSLIRQAYNEQFF,TGTGCCAGCAGCTTAATCCGGCAGGCCTACAATGAGCAGTTCTTC
TRBJ2-5,NA,13,TRBV5-5,NA,CASSFDSGGEQYF,TGTGCCAGCAGCTTCGACAGTGGGGGAGAGCAGTACTTC
TRBJ2-3,few,16,TRBV28,TRBD2,CASSLPSGTSTDTQYF,TGTGCCAGCAGCCTCCCTAGCGGGACTAGCACAGATACGCAGTATTTT
TRBJ2-7,once,18,TRBV7-8,TRBD2,CASSRGTSGGPELYEQYF,TGTGCCAGCAGCCGCGGGACTAGCGGGGGACCCGAACTCTACGAGCAGTACTTC
TRBJ1-5,few,16,TRBV20-1,TRBD1,CSAPGPGQASNQPQHF,TGCAGTGCTCCGGGTCCGGGACAGGCTAGCAATCAGCCCCAGCATTTT
TRBJ2-5,NA,12,TRBV7-2,NA,CASSTYGKTQYF,TGTGCCAGCAGCACTTATGGGAAGACCCAGTACTTC
TRBJ2-1,NA,16,TRBV5-1,NA,CASSPEGVRLVNEQFF,TGCGCCAGCAGCCCGGAGGGTGTCAGGTTAGTCAATGAGCAGTTCTTC
TRBJ2-1,few,16,TRBV20-1,TRBD2,CSATPASGRARGEQFF,TGCAGTGCCACCCCAGCTAGCGGGAGGGCCCGAGGTGAGCAGTTCTTC